The source of this TCR beta chain is a study of OX40 agonist ivuxolimab in advanced cancers. With respect to the entire study: The costimulatory receptor OX40 (CD134) was targeted by ivuxolimab, a fully human IgG2 agonistic monoclonal antibody. Intravenous ivuxolimab was administered to patients every 2 weeks at six dose levels: 0.01, 0.1, 0.3, 1.5, 3 and 10 mg/kg. Of the approximately 54 patients in dose escalation, some 19 had hepatocellular carcinoma, about 15 had melanoma, 9 had renal cell carcinoma and 9 had head and neck cancer. In the dose-escalation cohort, over 65% of patients were male, and the mean age was roughly 60 years, with a range of roughly 23 to 85. Prior anti-PD-1, anti-PD-L1 or anti-CTLA-4 therapy was permitted, and 30% to 45% of dose-escalation patients had received checkpoint inhibitors. Partial responses were achieved by three dose-escalation patients, of whom one had hepatocellular carcinoma and two had cutaneous melanoma. The purpose of peripheral TCRbeta sequencing was to test whether ivuxolimab changed TCR sequence diversity and led to clonal T-cell expansion. The monotherapy dose-escalation portion (N = 52 patients) of the phase I ivuxolimab trial is reported in the paper.

Patients with autoimmune disease history or receiving systemic immunosuppression were excluded from the trial. Peripheral blood for TCR sequencing was collected from all dose cohorts at baseline, on cycle 4 day 1, and on cycle 7 day 1. Samples were obtained from an open-label, multicenter, first-in-human phase I dose-escalation trial of ivuxolimab. The trial enrolled adults with locally advanced or metastatic head and neck squamous cell, hepatocellular, melanoma or renal cell carcinoma. Before TCR sequencing, CD4+ T cells and CD8+ T cells from peripheral blood were sorted into separate populations. For sequencing of the TCRbeta CDR3 region, genomic DNA was extracted from the sorted cells. TCRbeta CDR3 regions were sequenced using the immunoSEQ Assay. In its TCRdb copy, this immuneACCESS table keeps in-frame sequences only and misses some clones. Where compared with another copy, unresolved V genes explain less than half of these, and the others have no known cause. The sample profile shows about 75,000 clones; about 88% of them were found once. The ten largest clones represent roughly a sixth of the sample.

Counted from cysteine to phenylalanine, this CDR3 has 14 amino acids. Only the CDR3 DNA is retained, 42 bases long and in frame from the first base. CDR1 and CDR2 are read off the germline V gene as MGHDK and SYGVNS. The V end loses 6 bases and the J end loses 7 bases, and a stretch of 15 bases separates them. Broad study findings and their caveats: After ivuxolimab, more expanded clones were found on average in CD8+ T cells than in CD4+ T cells. The antigen specificity of the clonally expanded peripheral T cells was not determined. Low levels of normalized T-cell clonal expansion were also seen in some patients who did not respond. At doses of 0.1 to 3.0 mg/kg, clonal expansion of both CD4+ and CD8+ blood T cells was observed from baseline to week 6. Partial responders in the 0.1-3.0 mg/kg groups had among the lowest normalized peripheral clonal expansion, especially among CD8+ T cells.

This clone was observed a single time. Its antigen is not yet known. Base qualities are not recorded, but no much larger clone differs from it by a single base. Source: CD4+ or CD8+ T cells sorted from blood, taken in a trial of the OX40 agonist ivuxolimab. This clonotype originated in an adult with an advanced solid tumor such as melanoma, head and neck, liver or kidney cancer. The V gene is TRBV25-1 and the J gene is TRBJ1-4; the D gene is not confidently resolved. The nucleotide sequence is TGTGCCAGCAGAACGAATCTTAAAAGTGAAAAACTGTTTTTT. Its protein reads: CASRTNLKSEKLFF.